Each of the 22 T cell receptor beta chains below was sequenced from the same sample in a study of cytomegalovirus exposure and HLA in healthy donors. Profiled with immunoSEQ multiplex PCR; TCRdb holds only in-frame clones, not every one. The data hold 150,000 to 200,000 clones, with 65% to 90% observed a single time. Sample: PBMCs. The receptors were gathered from a woman aged 18-35 years in good health and CMV-seronegative.

Of note for this clone: The identical CDR3 is also encoded by other nucleotide sequences in the sample. This chain links TRBV6-5 with TRBJ2-7; 8 bases map to TRBD1. V shed 6 bases, J shed 5 bases, and the junction held 6 bases outside the gene matches. This CDR3 comprises 13 residues. The germline V gene has CDR1 MNHEY and CDR2 SVGAGI. The chain's CDR3 is CASRQGAVNEQYF. CDR3 coding DNA: TGTGCCAGCAGGCAGGGGGCGGTAAACGAGCAGTACTTC.

Comment on this clone: In the same sample, other DNA sequences code for this CDR3. This chain joins TRBV27 and TRBJ2-7; the match to TRBD2 covers 8 bases. Unmatched junction bases numbered 1, after V lost 2 bases and J lost 4 bases. The CDR3 sequence is 13 residues long. Looked up from germline, CDR1 is MNHEY and CDR2 is SMNVEV (reference sequence). The CDR3 spells CASSLAGGYEQYF. The DNA of the CDR3 is TGTGCCAGCAGTTTAGCGGGAGGTTACGAGCAGTACTTC.

The chain recombines TRBV27 with TRBJ2-6; 8 bases line up with TRBD1. This CDR3 has 16 amino acids. Germline V gene lookup returns CDR1 MNHEY and CDR2 SMNVEV (reference sequence). The V gene end was trimmed by 8 bases and the J gene end by 3 bases; junction bases not matched to a gene: 9. DNA of the CDR3: TGTGCCAGCCGGACAGGGAAGGGGTTTGGGGCCAACGTCCTGACTTTC. Translated: CASRTGKGFGANVLTF.

V and J are TRBV9 and TRBJ2-1; TRBD2 aligns across 7 bases. Germline trimming cut 3 bases from V and 0 bases from J; bases unmatched to any gene: 0. From germline, CDR1 is SGDLS and CDR2 YYNGEE. CDR3 size: 14 residues. As DNA, the CDR3 is TGTGCCAGCAGCGCGGGGGGCTCCTACAATGAGCAGTTCTTC. Amino acids: CASSAGGSYNEQFF.

The rearrangement joins TRBV28 to TRBJ2-6; possibly TRBD1 for D (6 bases). The CDR3 consists of 20 residues. V gave up 5 bases and J gave up 2 bases, with 25 bases separating them. The germline V gene has CDR1 MDHEN and CDR2 SYDVKM. CDR3 sequence reads: CASSPQSGQALETGANVLTF. DNA of the CDR3: TGTGCCAGCAGTCCTCAATCGGGACAAGCCCTGGAAACTGGGGCCAACGTCCTGACTTTC.

J is TRBJ2-3 and V is TRBV19, with 14 bases fitting TRBD2. Germline V gene sequence: CDR1 LNHDA, CDR2 SQIVND (reference sequence). The CDR3 consists of 17 residues. The V segment lost 7 bases and the J segment 2 bases; nucleotides outside the gene matches: 8. The DNA for the CDR3 is TGTGCCAGTACCGGGACTAGCGGGAGTTGGATCACAGATACGCAGTATTTT. The encoded protein is CASTGTSGSWITDTQYF.

The chain is built from TRBV9 and TRBJ1-1; D not certain. CDR1 is SGDLS, CDR2 YYNGEE, per germline. The CDR3 contains 15 residues. Between the trimmed V and J ends, which lost 0 bases and 7 bases, there was a span of 16 bases. CDR3 sequence (DNA): TGTGCCAGCAGCGTAGAAGGGAGAGGTCGTGATGAAGCTTTCTTT. It is translated as CASSVEGRGRDEAFF.

The gene calls are TRBV13 and TRBJ1-1; 7 bases line up with TRBD1. This CDR3 has 15 residues. V lost 1 base to trimming and J lost 7 bases; unmatched junction nucleotides: 9. CDR1 is PRHDT, CDR2 FYEKMQ, per germline (reference sequence). The CDR3 DNA reads as TGTGCCAGCAGCTTAGTTGGAGGGACAGTGAATGAAGCTTTCTTT. This codes for CASSLVGGTVNEAFF.

In DNA form, the CDR3 reads TGTGCCAGCAGTGACCGAAGCCGTACCCACTATGGCTACACCTTC. Translating it yields CASSDRSRTHYGYTF. The chain recombines TRBV25-1 with TRBJ1-2; D is unclear. In germline, CDR1 is MGHDK, CDR2 SYGVNS. This CDR3 spans 15 amino acids. V was shortened by 3 bases and J by 3 bases, with 14 bases between the two germline ends.

The genes are TRBV18 and TRBJ1-5; D unresolved. Germline V gene lookup returns CDR1 KGHSH and CDR2 LQKENI. The CDR3 has 15 residues. Trimming shortened V by 1 base and J by 2 bases, and 9 bases separated the two germline ends. The DNA for the CDR3 is TGTGCCAGCTCACCACAGAGCGAAGGCAATCAGCCCCAGCATTTT. Protein: CASSPQSEGNQPQHF.

This CDR3 is CASSQEWGTSGTDTQYF. Here the CDR3 DNA reads TGCGCCAGCAGCCAAGAGTGGGGGACTAGCGGCACAGATACGCAGTATTTT. The J gene is TRBJ2-3, the V gene TRBV4-3; 10 bases align to TRBD2. CDR1 LGHNA and CDR2 YSLEER come from the germline V gene. Germline trimming cut 0 bases from V and 1 base from J; bases unmatched to any gene: 4. CDR3 length: 17 amino acids.

This chain joins TRBV7-2 and TRBJ2-1; possibly TRBD2 for D (6 bases). The CDR3 is made up of 13 amino acids. Germline-derived CDR1 and CDR2 are SGHTA and FQGNSA. Trimming left V 7 bases short and J 7 bases short, with 14 bases between. The CDR3 spells CASTLRRGNEQFF. For the CDR3, the DNA is TGTGCCAGCACCCTCCGCCGGGGGAATGAGCAGTTCTTC.

This clone is a singleton in its sample. The J gene is TRBJ1-5, the V gene TRBV19, with D uncertain. Germline V gene lookup returns CDR1 LNHDA and CDR2 SQIVND (reference sequence). The CDR3 has 14 residues. Trimming took off 3 bases at V and 3 bases at J, with 9 bases between the two ends. In DNA, the CDR3 is TGTGCCAGTAGTATCTTAATGGCCAATCAGCCCCAGCATTTT. It yields the protein CASSILMANQPQHF.

V is TRBV27 and J is TRBJ1-2, with D uncertain. The CDR3 totals 13 residues. V was shortened by 6 bases and J by 2 bases, with 10 bases between the two germline ends. In germline, CDR1 is MNHEY, CDR2 SMNVEV (reference sequence). CDR3 DNA sequence: TGTGCCAGCAGCCCTATGATCAACTATGGCTACACCTTC. Translating gives CASSPMINYGYTF.

The chain combines TRBV7-2 with TRBJ2-1; 11 bases fit TRBD2. The CDR3 runs 14 residues. The V segment lost 6 bases and the J segment 9 bases; nucleotides outside the gene matches: 7. Germline-derived CDR1 and CDR2 are SGHTA and FQGNSA. CDR3 nucleotide sequence: TGTGCCAGCAGTTTGGGGACTAGCGGTAGTGAGCAGTTCTTC. This encodes CASSLGTSGSEQFF.

This clone came up once. The J gene is TRBJ2-1, the V gene TRBV19; no reliable D call. The V end lost 5 bases, the J end lost 6 bases, and 11 bases lay between the germline ends. The CDR3 is made up of 13 amino acids. From germline, CDR1 is LNHDA and CDR2 SQIVND (reference sequence). CDR3 amino acids: CASSVHSVNEQFF. In DNA form, the CDR3 reads TGTGCCAGTAGTGTCCATTCGGTCAATGAGCAGTTCTTC.

The chain recombines TRBV7-2 with TRBJ1-5, with 9 bases fitting TRBD1. The CDR3 totals 13 residues. Germline V gene data show CDR1 as SGHTA and CDR2 as FQGNSA. V lost 5 bases, J lost 5 bases, and 1 base stayed unmatched. The CDR3 reads CASSRTGDQPQHF. CDR3 sequence (DNA): TGTGCCAGCAGCCGGACAGGGGATCAGCCCCAGCATTTT.

This clone appeared once. The J gene is TRBJ1-1, the V gene TRBV10-3, with D uncertain. V lost 4 bases and J 6 bases, leaving 12 bases between the germline ends. This CDR3 has 13 residues. Germline assignment: CDR1 ENHRY and CDR2 SYGVKD. CDR3 nucleotide sequence: TGTGCCATCAGTGTCGACCGGGGATCTGAAGCTTTCTTT. This codes for CAISVDRGSEAFF.

This clone appeared a few times. The V gene is TRBV5-6, the J gene TRBJ1-1, with a possible D match to TRBD1 (6 bases). Deletions cut 5 bases from V and 6 bases from J, with 23 bases between. CDR3 length equals 16 residues. Germline CDR1 SGHDT, CDR2 YYEEEE. Here the CDR3 reads CASSLGGGGGPAEAFF. The CDR3 DNA reads as TGTGCCAGCAGTCTCGGTGGCGGGGGGGGCCCAGCTGAAGCTTTCTTT.

This CDR3 reads CASSPTSGGEAKNIQYF. The DNA for the CDR3 is TGTGCCAGCAGCCCAACTTCAGGGGGCGAAGCCAAAAACATTCAGTACTTC. The chain uses TRBV7-8 and TRBJ2-4; 8 nucleotides match TRBD1. The trim removed 5 bases at V and 0 bases at J, leaving 9 bases unmatched. The CDR3 is made up of 17 amino acids. Germline V CDR1 and CDR2: SGHVS, FQNEAQ.

The V call is TRBV5-4, the J call TRBJ2-3; 8 nucleotides match TRBD2. Germline assignment: CDR1 SGHNT and CDR2 YYREEE (reference sequence). Trimming removed 4 bases from V and 2 bases from J; junction bases left unmatched: 9. This CDR3 is 16 amino acids long. CDR3: CASSRESGGPTDTQYF. The CDR3 DNA reads TGTGCCAGCAGCCGCGAATCGGGGGGGCCCACAGATACGCAGTATTTT. The full variable domain, with the rest looked up from reference TRBV5-4 and TRBJ2-3, is ETGVTQSPTHLIKTRGQQVTLRCSSQSGHNTVSWYQQALGQGPQFIFQYYREEENGRGNFPPRFSGLQFPNYSSELNVNALELDDSALYLCASSRESGGPTDTQYFGPGTRLTVL.

This clone appeared once. This chain uses TRBV10-1 with TRBJ2-1, with 10 bases that match TRBD2. CDR1 is WNHNN, CDR2 SYGVQD, per germline (reference sequence). The ends lost 4 bases at V and 9 bases at J; junction bases unmatched: 12. The CDR3 has 16 residues. The CDR3 here is CASSVAAGGDFGEQFF. CDR3 nucleotides: TGCGCCAGCAGTGTGGCAGCGGGAGGGGATTTTGGTGAGCAGTTCTTC.